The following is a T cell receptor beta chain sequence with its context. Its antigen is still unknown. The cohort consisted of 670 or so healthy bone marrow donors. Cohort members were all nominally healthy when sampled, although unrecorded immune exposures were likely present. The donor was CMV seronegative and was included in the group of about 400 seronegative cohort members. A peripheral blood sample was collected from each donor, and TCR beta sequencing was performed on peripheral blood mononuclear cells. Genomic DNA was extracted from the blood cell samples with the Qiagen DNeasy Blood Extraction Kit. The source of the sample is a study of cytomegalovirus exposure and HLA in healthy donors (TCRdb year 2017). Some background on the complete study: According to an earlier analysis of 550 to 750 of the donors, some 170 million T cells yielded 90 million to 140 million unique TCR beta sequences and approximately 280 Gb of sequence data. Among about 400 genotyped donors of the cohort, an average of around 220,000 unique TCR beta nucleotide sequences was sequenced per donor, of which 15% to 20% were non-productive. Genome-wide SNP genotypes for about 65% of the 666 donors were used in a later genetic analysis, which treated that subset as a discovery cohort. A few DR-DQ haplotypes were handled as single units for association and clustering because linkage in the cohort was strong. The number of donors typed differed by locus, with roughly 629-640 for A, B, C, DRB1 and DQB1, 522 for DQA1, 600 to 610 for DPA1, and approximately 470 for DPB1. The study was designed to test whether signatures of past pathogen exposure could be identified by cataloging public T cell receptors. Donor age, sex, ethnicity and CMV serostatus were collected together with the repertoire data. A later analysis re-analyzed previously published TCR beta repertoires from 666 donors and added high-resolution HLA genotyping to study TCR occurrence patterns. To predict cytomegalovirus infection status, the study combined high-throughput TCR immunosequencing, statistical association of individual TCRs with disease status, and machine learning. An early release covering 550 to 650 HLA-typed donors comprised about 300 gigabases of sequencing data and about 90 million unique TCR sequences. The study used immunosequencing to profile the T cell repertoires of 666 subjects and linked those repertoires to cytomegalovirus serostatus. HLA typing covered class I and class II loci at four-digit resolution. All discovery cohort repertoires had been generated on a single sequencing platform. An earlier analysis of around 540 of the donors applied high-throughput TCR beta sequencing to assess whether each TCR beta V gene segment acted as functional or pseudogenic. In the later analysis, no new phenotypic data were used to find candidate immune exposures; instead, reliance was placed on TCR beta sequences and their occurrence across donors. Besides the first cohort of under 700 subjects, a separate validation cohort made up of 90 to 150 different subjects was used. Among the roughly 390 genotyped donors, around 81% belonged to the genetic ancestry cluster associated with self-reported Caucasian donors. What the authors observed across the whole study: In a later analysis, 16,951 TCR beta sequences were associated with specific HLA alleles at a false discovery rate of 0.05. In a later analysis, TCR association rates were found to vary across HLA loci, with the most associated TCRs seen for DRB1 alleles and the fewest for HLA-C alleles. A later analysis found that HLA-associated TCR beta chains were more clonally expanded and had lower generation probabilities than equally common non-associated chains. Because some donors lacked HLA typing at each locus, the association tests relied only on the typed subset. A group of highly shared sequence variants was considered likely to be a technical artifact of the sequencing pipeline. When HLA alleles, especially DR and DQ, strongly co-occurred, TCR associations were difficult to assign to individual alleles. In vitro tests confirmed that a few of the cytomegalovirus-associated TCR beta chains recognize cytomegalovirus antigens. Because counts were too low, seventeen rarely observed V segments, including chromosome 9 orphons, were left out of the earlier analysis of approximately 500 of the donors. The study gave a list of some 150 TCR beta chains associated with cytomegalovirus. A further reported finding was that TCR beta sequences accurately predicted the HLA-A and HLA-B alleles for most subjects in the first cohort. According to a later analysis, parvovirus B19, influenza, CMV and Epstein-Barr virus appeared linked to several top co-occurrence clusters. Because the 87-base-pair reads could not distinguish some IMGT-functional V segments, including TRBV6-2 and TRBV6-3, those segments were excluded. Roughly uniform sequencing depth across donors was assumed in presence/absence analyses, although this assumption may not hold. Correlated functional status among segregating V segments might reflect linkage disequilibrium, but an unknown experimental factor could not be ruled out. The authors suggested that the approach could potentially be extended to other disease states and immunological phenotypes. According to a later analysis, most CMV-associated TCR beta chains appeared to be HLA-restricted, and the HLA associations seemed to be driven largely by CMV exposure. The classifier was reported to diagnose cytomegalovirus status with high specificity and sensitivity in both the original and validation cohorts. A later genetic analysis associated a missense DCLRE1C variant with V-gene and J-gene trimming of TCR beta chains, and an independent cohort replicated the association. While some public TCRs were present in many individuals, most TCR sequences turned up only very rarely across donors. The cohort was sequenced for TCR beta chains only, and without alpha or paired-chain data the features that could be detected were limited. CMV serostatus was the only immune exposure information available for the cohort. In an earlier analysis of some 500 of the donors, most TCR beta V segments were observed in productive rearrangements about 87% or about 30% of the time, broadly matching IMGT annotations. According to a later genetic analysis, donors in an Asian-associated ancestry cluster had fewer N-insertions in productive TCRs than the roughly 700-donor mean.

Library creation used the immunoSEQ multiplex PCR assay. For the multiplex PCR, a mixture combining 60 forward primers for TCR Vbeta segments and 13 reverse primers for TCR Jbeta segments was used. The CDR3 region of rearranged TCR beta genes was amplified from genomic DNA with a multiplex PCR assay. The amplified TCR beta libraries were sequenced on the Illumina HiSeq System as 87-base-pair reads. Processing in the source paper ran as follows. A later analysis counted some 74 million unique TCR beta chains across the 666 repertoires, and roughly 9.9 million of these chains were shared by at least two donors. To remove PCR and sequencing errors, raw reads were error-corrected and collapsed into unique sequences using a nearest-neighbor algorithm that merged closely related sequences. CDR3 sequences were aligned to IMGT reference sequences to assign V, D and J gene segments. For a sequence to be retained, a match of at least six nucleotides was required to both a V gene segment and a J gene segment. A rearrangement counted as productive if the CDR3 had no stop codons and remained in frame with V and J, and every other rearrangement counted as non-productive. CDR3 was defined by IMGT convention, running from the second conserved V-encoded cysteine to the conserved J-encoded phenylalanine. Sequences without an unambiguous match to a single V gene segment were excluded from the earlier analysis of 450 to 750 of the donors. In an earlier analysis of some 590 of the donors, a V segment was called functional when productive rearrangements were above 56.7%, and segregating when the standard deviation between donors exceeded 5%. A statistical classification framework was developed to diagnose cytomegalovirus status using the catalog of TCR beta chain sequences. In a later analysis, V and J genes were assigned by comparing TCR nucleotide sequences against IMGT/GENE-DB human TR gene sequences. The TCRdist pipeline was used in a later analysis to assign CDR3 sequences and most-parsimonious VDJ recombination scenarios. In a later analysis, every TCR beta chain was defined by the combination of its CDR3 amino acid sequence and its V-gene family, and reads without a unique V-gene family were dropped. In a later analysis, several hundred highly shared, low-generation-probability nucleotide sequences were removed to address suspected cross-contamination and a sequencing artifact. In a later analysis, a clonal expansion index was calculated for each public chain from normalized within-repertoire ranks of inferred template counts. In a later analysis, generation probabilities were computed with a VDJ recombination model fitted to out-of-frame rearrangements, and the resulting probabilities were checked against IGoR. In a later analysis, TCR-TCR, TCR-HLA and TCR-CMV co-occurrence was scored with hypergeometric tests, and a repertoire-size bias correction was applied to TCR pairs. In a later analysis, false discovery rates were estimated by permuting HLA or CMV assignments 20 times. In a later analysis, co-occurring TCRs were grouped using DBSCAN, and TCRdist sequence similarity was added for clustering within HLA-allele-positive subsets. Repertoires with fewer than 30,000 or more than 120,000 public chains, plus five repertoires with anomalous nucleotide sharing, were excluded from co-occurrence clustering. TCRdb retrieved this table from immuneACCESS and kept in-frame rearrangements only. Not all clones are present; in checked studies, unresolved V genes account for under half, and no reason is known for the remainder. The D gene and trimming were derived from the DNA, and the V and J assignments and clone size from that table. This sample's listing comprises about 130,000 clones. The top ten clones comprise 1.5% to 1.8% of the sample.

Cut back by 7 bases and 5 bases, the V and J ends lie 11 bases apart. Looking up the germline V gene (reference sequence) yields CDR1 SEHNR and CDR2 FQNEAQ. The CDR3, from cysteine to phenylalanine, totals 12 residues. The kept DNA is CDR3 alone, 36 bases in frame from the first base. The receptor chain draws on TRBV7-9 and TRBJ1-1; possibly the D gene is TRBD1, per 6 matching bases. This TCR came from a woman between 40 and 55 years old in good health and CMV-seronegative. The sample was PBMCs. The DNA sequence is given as TGTGCCAGCAAGGGGGATAGGACTGAAGCTTTCTTT. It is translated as CASKGDRTEAFF.